This TCR beta chain was sequenced for a study of shared clonotypes between healthy human individuals. Looking at the study overall: Donor ages ranged 18 to 49 years: a couple of women, a few men.

As regards this clone: Its specificity is unknown.

At the deep level, the assay was run. Method: immunoSEQ multiplex PCR; TCRdb's copy keeps in-frame clones and lacks some. The profile shows roughly 590,000 clones, 95% to 96% of them singletons. The trim removed 6 bases at V and 1 base at J, leaving 3 bases unmatched. CDR1 and CDR2 (germline): LNHDA, SQIVND (reference sequence). This CDR3 has 13 residues. Study conclusions and caveats: Although depth was large, rarefaction showed that sequencing of the sorted subsets was incomplete. An expected dependence of interdonor clonotype sharing on sequencing depth was noted.

Naive CD8 cells were CD45RO-negative, positively selected for CCR7, excluding terminally differentiated effector memory CD45RA+ cells. The V and J genes are TRBV19 and TRBJ2-7, with 7 bases fitting TRBD1. The source is a woman aged 25-40 years in good health. Sequenced material: naive CD8+ T cells sorted from blood. In nucleotides, the CDR3 is TGTGCCAGTAGGACAGGGCCGTCCTACGAGCAGTACTTC. Amino acids: CASRTGPSYEQYF.